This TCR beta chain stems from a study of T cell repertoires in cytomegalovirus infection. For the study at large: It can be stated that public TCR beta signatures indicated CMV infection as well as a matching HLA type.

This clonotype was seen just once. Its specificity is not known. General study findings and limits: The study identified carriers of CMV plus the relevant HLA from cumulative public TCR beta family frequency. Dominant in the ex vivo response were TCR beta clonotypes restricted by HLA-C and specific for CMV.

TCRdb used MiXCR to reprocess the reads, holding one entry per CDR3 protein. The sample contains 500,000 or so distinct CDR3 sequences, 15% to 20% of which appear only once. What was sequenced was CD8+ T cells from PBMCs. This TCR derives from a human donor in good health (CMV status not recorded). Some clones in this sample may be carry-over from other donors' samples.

CDR3 region: CASGPGGRTDTQYF. In DNA, the CDR3 is TGCGCCAGCGGGCCAGGGGGCCGCACAGATACGCAGTATTTT. This rearrangement joins TRBV5-1 to TRBJ2-3, with 8 bases matching TRBD1. CDR1 SGHRS and CDR2 YFSETQ come from the germline V gene. CDR3 length: 14 residues. V shed 7 bases, J shed 1 base, and the junction held 5 bases outside the gene matches.